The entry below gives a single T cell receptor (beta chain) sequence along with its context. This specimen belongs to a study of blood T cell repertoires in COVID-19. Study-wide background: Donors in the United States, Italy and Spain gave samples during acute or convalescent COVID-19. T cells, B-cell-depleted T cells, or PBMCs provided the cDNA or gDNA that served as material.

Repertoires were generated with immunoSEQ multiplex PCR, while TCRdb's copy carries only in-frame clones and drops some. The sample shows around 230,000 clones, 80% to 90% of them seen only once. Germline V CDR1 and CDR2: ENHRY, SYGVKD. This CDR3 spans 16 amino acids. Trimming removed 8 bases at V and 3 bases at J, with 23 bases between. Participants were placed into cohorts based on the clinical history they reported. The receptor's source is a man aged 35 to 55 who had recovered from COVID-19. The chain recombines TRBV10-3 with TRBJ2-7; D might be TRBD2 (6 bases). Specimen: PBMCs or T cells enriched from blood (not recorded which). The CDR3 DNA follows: TGTGCCATCCGCAGCCGAGCGGGCGATAAACACTACGAGCAGTACTTC. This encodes CAIRSRAGDKHYEQYF.